These 2 T cell receptor beta chains were sequenced from one sample in a study of cytomegalovirus exposure and HLA in healthy donors (dated by TCRdb to the late 2010s). The protocol used for the library was the immunoSEQ multiplex PCR assay. The multiplex PCR relied on a mix of 60 forward primers for TCR Vbeta segments and 13 reverse primers for TCR Jbeta segments. Drawn from immuneACCESS, this table holds only the in-frame rearrangements with V and J called that TCRdb kept. Clones are partly lost; checked studies trace under half to an unresolved V gene and leave the rest unexplained. The sample yields about 120,000 clones; over 65% were counted once. The ten largest clones capture less than 3% of the sample. The sequenced material came from PBMCs. These receptors were taken from a woman aged 40-49 years in good health and CMV-seropositive.

J is TRBJ1-2 and V is TRBV5-6; TRBD1 aligns across 9 bases. The CDR3 consists of 15 residues. V was pared by 4 bases and J by 4 bases, with 8 bases of the junction left unmatched. The germline gives CDR1 SGHDT, CDR2 YYEEEE. Written as DNA, the CDR3 is TGTGCCAGCAGCCAGCTGGACAGGGGAGTCTATGGCTACACCTTC. Its translation is CASSQLDRGVYGYTF.

This clone was counted a single time. The chain has TRBV27 and TRBJ2-7; a possible D gene is TRBD1 (6 bases). V was cut by 7 bases and J by 5 bases, with 24 bases left in between. This CDR3 comprises 16 residues. Germline loops: CDR1 MNHEY, CDR2 SMNVEV (reference sequence). In DNA form, the CDR3 reads TGTGCCAGCAAGTCGGAACCGGGACACATTGACGACGAGCAGTACTTC. It specifies CASKSEPGHIDDEQYF.